This T cell receptor beta chain stems from a study of control samples from healthy donors and cancer patients. The CDR3 has 15 residues. Trimming at V came to 0 bases and at J to 7 bases, leaving 6 bases not matched to a gene. In germline, CDR1 is MNHNS, CDR2 SASEGT. The protocol was immunoSEQ multiplex PCR, while the TCRdb copy is restricted to in-frame clones and leaves out a portion. Of about 70,000 clones listed, approximately 87% are singletons. The V and J genes are TRBV6-1 and TRBJ1-5; TRBD1 aligns across 7 bases. The source of this sequence is a man in his fifties in good health. Specimen: blood. The CDR3 protein is CASSEAGGQFQPQHF. CDR3 nucleotide sequence: TGTGCCAGCAGTGAAGCAGGGGGACAGTTCCAGCCCCAGCATTTT.